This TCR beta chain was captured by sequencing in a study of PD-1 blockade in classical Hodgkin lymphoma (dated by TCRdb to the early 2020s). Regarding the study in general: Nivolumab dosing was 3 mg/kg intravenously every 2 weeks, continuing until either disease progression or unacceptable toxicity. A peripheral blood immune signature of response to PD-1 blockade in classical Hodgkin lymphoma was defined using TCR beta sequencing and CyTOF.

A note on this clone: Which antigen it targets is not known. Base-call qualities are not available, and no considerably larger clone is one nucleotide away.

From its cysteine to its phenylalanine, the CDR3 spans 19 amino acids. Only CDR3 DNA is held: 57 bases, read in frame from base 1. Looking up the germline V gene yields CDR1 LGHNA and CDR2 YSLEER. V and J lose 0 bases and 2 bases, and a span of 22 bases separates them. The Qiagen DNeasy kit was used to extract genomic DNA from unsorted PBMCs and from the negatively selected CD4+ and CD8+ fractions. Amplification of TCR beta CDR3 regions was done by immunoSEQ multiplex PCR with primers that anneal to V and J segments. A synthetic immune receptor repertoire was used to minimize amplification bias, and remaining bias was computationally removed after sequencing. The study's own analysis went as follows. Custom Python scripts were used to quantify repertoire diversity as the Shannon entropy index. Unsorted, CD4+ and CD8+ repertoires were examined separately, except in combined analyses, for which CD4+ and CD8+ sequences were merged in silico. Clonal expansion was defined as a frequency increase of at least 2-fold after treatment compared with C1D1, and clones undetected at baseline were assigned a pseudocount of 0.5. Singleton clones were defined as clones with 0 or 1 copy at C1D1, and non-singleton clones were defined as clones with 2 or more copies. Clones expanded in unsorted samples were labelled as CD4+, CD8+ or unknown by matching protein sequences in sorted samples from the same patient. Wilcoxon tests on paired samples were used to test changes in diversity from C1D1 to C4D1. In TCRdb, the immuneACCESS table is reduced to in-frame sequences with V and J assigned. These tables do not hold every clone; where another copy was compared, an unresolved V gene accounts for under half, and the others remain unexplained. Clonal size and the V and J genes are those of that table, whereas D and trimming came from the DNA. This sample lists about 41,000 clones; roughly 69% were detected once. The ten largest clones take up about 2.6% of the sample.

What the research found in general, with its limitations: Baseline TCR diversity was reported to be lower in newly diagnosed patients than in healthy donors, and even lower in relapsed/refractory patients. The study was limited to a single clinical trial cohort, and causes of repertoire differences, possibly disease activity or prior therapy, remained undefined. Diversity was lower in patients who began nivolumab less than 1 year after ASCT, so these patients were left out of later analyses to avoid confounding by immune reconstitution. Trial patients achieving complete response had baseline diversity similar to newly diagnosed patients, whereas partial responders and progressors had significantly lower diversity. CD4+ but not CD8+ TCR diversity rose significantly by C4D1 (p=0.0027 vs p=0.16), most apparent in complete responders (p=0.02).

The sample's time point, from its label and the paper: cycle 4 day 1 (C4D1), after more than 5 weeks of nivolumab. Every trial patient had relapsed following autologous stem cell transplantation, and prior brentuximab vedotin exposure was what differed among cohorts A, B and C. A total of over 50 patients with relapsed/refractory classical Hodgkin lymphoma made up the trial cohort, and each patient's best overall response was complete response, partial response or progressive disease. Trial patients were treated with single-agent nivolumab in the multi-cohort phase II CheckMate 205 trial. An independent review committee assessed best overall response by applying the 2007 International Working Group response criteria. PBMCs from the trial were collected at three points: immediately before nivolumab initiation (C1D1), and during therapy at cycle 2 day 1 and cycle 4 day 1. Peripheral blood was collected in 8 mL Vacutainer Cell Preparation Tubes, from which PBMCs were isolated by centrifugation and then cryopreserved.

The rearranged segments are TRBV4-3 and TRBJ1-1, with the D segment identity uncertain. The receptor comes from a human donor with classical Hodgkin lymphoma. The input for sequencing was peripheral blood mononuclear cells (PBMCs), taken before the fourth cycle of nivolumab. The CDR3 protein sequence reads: CASSQDRVPGGSGNTEAFF. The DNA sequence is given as TGCGCCAGCAGCCAAGATCGTGTACCAGGTGGCTCGGGAAACACTGAAGCTTTCTTT.